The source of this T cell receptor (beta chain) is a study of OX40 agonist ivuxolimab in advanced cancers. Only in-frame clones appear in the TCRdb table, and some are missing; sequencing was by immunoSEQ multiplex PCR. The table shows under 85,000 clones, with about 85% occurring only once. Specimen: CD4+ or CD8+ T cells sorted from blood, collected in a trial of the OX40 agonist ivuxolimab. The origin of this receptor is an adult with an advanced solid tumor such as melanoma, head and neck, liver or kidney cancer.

CDR3 loop: CASSPDVVRSSYNEQFF. CDR3 coding DNA: TGTGCCAGCTCACCAGATGTAGTGAGAAGCTCCTACAATGAGCAGTTCTTC. V gene TRBV18 combines with J gene TRBJ2-1, with D uncertain. There are 17 residues in the CDR3. V lost 2 bases and J 0 bases, leaving 14 bases between the germline ends. Per germline, CDR1 KGHSH and CDR2 LQKENI.